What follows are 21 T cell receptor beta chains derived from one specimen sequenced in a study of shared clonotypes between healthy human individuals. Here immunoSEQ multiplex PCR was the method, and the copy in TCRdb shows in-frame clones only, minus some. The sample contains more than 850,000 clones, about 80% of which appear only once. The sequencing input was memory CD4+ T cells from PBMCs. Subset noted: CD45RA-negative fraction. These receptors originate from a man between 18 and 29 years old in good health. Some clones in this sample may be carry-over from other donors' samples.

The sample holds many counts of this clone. The CDR3 region has the DNA TGCGCCAGCAGCTGGGACAGTCTCACCGGGGAGCTGTTTTTT. This sequence encodes CASSWDSLTGELFF. The rearrangement links TRBV5-1 to TRBJ2-2; TRBD1 agrees at 7 bases. V was clipped by 3 bases and J by 4 bases; unmatched bases: 3. Germline lookup yields CDR1 SGHRS and CDR2 YFSETQ. The CDR3 consists of 14 residues.

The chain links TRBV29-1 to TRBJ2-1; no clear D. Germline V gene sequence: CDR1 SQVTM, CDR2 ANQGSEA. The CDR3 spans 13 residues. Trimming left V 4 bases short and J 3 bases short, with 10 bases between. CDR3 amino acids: CSVAGDYYNEQFF. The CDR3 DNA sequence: TGCAGCGTTGCTGGCGATTACTACAATGAGCAGTTCTTC.

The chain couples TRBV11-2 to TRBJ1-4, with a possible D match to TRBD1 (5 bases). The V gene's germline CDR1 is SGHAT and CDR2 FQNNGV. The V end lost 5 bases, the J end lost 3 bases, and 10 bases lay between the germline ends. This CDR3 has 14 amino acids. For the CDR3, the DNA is TGTGCCAGCAGCCCCCGGGGCCCTAATGAAAAACTGTTTTTT. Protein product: CASSPRGPNEKLFF.

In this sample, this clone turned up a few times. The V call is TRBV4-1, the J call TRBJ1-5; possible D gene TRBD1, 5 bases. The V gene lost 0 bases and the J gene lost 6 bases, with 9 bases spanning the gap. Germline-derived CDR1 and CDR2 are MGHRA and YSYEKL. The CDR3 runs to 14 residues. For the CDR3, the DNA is TGCGCCAGCAGCCAAGACAGGGTGGGTCAGCCCCAGCATTTT. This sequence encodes CASSQDRVGQPQHF.

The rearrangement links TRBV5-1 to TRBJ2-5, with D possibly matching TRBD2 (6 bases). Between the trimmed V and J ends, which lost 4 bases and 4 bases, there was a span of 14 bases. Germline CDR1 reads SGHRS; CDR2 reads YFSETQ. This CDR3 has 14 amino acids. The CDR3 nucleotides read TGCGCCAGCAGCGGACCGAGCGGGCGAGAGACCCAGTACTTC. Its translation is CASSGPSGRETQYF.

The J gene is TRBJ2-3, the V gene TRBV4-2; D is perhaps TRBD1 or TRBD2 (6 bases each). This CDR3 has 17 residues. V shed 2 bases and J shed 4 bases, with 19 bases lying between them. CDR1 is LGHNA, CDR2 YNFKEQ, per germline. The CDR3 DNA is TGTGCCAGCAGCCAATCCGGGGGCGGGTGGGCCGCAGATACGCAGTATTTT. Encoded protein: CASSQSGGGWAADTQYF.

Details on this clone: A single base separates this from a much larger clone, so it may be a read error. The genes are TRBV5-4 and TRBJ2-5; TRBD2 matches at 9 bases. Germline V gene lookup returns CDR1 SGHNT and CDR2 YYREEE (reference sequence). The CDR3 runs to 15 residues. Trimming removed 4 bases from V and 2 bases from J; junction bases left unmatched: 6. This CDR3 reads CASSPGTSRQETQYF. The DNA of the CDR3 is TGTGCCAGCAGCCCTGGGACTAGCAGGCAAGAGACCCAGTACTTC.

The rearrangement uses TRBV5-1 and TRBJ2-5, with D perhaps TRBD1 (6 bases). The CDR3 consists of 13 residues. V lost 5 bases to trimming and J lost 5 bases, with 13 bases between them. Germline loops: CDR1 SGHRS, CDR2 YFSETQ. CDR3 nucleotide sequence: TGCGCCAGCAGTCGACGGGACACGGAGACCCAGTACTTC. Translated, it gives CASSRRDTETQYF.

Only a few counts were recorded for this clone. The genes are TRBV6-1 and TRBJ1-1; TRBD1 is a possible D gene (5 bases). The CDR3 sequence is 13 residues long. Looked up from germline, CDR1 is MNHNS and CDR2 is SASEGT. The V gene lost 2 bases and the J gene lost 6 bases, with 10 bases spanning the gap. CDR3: CASSEIGDSEAFF. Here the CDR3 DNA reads TGTGCCAGCAGTGAAATAGGGGACTCTGAAGCTTTCTTT.

The DNA for the CDR3 is TGTGCCAGCAGTGGAGGGGCAGGGGGCCGTGAAGCTTTCTTT. Protein sequence: CASSGGAGGREAFF. V is TRBV2 and J is TRBJ1-1, with TRBD1 identical over 8 bases. Germline V gene sequence: CDR1 SNHLY, CDR2 FYNNEI. Losses at the gene ends were 4 bases for V and 7 bases for J; bases not matched to a gene: 8. The length of the CDR3 is 14 residues. The full variable domain, rest sourced from reference TRBV2 and TRBJ1-1, is EPEVTQTPSHQVTQMGQEVILRCVPISNHLYFYWYRQILGQKVEFLVSFYNNEISEKSEIFDDQFSVERPDGSNFTLKIRSTKLEDSAMYFCASSGGAGGREAFFGQGTRLTVV.

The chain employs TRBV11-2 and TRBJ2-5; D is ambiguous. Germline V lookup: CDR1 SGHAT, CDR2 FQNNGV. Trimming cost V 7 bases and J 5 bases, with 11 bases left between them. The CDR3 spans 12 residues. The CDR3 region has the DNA TGTGCCAGCACTCAGGTGGGGGAGACCCAGTACTTC. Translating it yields CASTQVGETQYF.

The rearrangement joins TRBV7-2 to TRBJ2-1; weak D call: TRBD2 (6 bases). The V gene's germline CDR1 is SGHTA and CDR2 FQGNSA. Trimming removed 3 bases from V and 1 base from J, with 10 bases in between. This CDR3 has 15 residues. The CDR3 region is CASSLTAGSYNEQFF. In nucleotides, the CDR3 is TGTGCCAGCAGCTTGACCGCGGGGTCCTACAATGAGCAGTTCTTC.

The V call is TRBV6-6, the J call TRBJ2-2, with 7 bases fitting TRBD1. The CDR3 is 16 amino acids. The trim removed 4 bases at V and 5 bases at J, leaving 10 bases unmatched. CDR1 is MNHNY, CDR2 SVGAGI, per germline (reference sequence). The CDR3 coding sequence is TGTGCCAGCAGTTCCTTCGACAGGGTGAAGACCGGGGAGCTGTTTTTT. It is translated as CASSSFDRVKTGELFF.

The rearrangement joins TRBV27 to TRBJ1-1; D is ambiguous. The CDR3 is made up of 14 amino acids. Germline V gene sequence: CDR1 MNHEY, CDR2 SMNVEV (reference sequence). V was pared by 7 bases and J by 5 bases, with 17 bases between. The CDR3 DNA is TGTGCCAGCACCCACCATGGAGGAGGGACTGAAGCTTTCTTT. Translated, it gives CASTHHGGGTEAFF.

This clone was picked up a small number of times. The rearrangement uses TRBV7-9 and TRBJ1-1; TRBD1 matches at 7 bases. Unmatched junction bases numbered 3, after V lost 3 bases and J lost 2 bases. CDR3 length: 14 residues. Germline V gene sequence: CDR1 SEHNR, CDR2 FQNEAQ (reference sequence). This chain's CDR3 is CASSFGQANTEAFF. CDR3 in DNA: TGTGCCAGCAGCTTCGGACAGGCTAACACTGAAGCTTTCTTT.

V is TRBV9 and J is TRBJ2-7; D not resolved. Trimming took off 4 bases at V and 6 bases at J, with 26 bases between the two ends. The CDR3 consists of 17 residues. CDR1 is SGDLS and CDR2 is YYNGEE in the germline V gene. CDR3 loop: CASSPPPWRPTLCEQYF. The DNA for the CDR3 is TGTGCCAGCAGCCCTCCTCCTTGGCGGCCTACCCTGTGCGAGCAGTACTTC.

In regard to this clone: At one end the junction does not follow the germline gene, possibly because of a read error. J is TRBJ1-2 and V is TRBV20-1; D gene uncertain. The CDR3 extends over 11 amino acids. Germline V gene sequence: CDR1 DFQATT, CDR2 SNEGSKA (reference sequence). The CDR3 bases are TGCAGTGTTAGAGCTAACTATGGCTACACCTTC. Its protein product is CSVRANYGYTF.

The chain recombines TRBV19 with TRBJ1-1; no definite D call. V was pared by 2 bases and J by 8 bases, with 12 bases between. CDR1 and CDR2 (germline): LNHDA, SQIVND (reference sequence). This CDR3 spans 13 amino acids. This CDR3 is CASSIFLDGEAFF. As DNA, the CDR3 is TGTGCCAGTAGTATATTCTTGGACGGAGAAGCTTTCTTT. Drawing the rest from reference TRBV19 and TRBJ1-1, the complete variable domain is DGGITQSPKYLFRKEGQNVTLSCEQNLNHDAMYWYRQDPGQGLRLIYYSQIVNDFQKGDIAEGYSVSREKKESFPLTVTSAQKNPTAFYLCASSIFLDGEAFFGQGTRLTVV.

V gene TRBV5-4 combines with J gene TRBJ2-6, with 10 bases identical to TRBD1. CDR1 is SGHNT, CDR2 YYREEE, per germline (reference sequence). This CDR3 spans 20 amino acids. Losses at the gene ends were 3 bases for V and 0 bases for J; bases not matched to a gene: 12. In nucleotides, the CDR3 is TGTGCCAGCAGCTACCGGGACAGGGGACTCACTAGCTCTGGGGCCAACGTCCTGACTTTC. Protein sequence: CASSYRDRGLTSSGANVLTF.

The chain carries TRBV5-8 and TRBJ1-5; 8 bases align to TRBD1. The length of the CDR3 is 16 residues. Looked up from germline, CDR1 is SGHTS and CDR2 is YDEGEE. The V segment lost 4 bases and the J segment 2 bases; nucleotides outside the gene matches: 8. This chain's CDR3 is CASSTRTGPGNQPQHF. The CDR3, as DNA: TGTGCCAGCAGCACACGGACAGGGCCAGGCAATCAGCCCCAGCATTTT.

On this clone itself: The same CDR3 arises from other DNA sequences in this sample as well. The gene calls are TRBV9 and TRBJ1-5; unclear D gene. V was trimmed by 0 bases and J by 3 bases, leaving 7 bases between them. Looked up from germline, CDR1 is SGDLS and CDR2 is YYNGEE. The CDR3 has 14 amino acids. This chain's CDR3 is CASSVGRSNQPQHF. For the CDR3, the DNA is TGTGCCAGCAGCGTAGGCAGATCCAATCAGCCCCAGCATTTT. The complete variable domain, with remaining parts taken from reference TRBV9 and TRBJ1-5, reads DSGVTQTPKHLITATGQRVTLRCSPRSGDLSVYWYQQSLDQGLQFLIQYYNGEERAKGNILERFSAQQFPDLHSELNLSSLELGDSALYFCASSVGRSNQPQHFGDGTRLSIL.